The clone carrying this TCR beta chain occurred many times. Its antigen remains unidentified. This entry comes from a study of response to subunit inactivated influenza vaccine. Points from the study as a whole: With each seasonal influenza vaccination, the authors suggested, few new T cells are recruited.

MiXCR was run by TCRdb on the RT-PCR reads, yielding one entry per CDR3 protein. The sample has 530,000 or so distinct CDR3 sequences; about 10% are singletons. This CDR3 spans 15 amino acids. The trim removed 5 bases at V and 0 bases at J, leaving 7 bases unmatched. Germline V gives CDR1 SGHTA, CDR2 FQGNSA. This receptor was identified in a man aged 50 to 59 who received an inactivated influenza vaccine. The gene calls are TRBV7-2 and TRBJ2-7, with 7 positions matching TRBD1. Sequences were derived from PBMCs from blood, sampled on the day of vaccination. CDR3 sequence reads: CASSVQGQNSYEQYF. The CDR3 bases are TGTGCCAGCAGCGTCCAGGGACAGAACTCCTACGAGCAGTACTTC.